This is a list of T cell receptor beta chains from one sample in a study of T cells in Graves' hyperthyroidism and ophthalmopathy. TCRdb reprocessed the multiplex PCR reads via MiXCR and lists one record per CDR3 protein. The sample yields 35,000 to 45,000 distinct CDR3 sequences, around half seen once. Sequenced material: blood. The receptors come from a woman aged 50 to 65 with Graves' hyperthyroidism that later progressed to Graves' ophthalmopathy. The CDR3 runs from the conserved cysteine through the conserved F or W. Only part of the rows carry a size: once, few, many, or a class if the clone is expanded.

CDR3aa: CATSSGTGFEQYF
j_gene: TRBJ2-7
v_gene: TRBV15
abundance: medium-sized

CDR3aa: CASSLEYYTEAFF
j_gene: TRBJ1-1
v_gene: TRBV5-1
abundance: once

CDR3aa: CSARRPSGEETQYF
j_gene: TRBJ2-5
v_gene: TRBV20-1
abundance: -

CDR3aa: CASSPAAGHSYEQYF
j_gene: TRBJ2-7
v_gene: TRBV6-2/TRBV6-3
abundance: many

CDR3aa: CASSYGGGERNTIYF
j_gene: TRBJ1-3
v_gene: TRBV6-5
abundance: many

CDR3aa: CASSYFPSGRFYEQYF
j_gene: TRBJ2-7
v_gene: TRBV6-2/TRBV6-3
abundance: many

CDR3aa: CSVTVGPGGSSAGELFF
j_gene: TRBJ2-2
v_gene: TRBV29-1
abundance: many

CDR3aa: CASSLVQNGVNETQYF
j_gene: TRBJ2-5
v_gene: TRBV5-1
abundance: -

CDR3aa: CASSRGQGRETQYF
j_gene: TRBJ2-5
v_gene: TRBV4-3
abundance: once

CDR3aa: CSASEGPLTDTQYF
j_gene: TRBJ2-3
v_gene: TRBV20-1
abundance: many

CDR3aa: CASSKDETQFF
j_gene: TRBJ2-1
v_gene: TRBV6-5
abundance: many

CDR3aa: CASSAPGGSFTEAFF
j_gene: TRBJ1-1
v_gene: TRBV7-9
abundance: many

CDR3aa: CASSFTGSYNEQFF
j_gene: TRBJ2-1
v_gene: TRBV5-5
abundance: -

CDR3aa: CSASLSGTGANTEAFF
j_gene: TRBJ1-1
v_gene: TRBV20-1
abundance: -

CDR3aa: CASSLDRGPGNTIYF
j_gene: TRBJ1-3
v_gene: TRBV11-3
abundance: many

CDR3aa: CASSSFAENGYTF
j_gene: TRBJ1-2
v_gene: TRBV7-6
abundance: -

CDR3aa: CASSKGGTGASSYNSPLHF
j_gene: TRBJ1-6
v_gene: TRBV6-5
abundance: many

CDR3aa: CASSLYTSGSGYTF
j_gene: TRBJ1-2
v_gene: TRBV7-3
abundance: -

CDR3aa: CSAIFRDRERNEQFF
j_gene: TRBJ2-1
v_gene: TRBV20-1
abundance: -

CDR3aa: CASSTGLAGGGRSEQFF
j_gene: TRBJ2-1
v_gene: TRBV11-3
abundance: many

CDR3aa: CASSPRQGILGSGYTF
j_gene: TRBJ1-2
v_gene: TRBV11-3
abundance: many

CDR3aa: CATSSTRDREETQYF
j_gene: TRBJ2-5
v_gene: TRBV15
abundance: -

CDR3aa: CATSTRGVYNEQFF
j_gene: TRBJ2-1
v_gene: TRBV24-1
abundance: medium-sized

CDR3aa: CASTYGLAGGGPQETQYF
j_gene: TRBJ2-5
v_gene: TRBV5-1
abundance: many

CDR3aa: CASSLTGTAWNPREQYF
j_gene: TRBJ2-7
v_gene: TRBV7-3
abundance: many

CDR3aa: CSAPGLAGYEQYF
j_gene: TRBJ2-7
v_gene: TRBV20-1
abundance: -

CDR3aa: CAISGDRESYNEQFF
j_gene: TRBJ2-1
v_gene: TRBV10-3
abundance: -

CDR3aa: CASSQAHPSGSGEQFF
j_gene: TRBJ2-1
v_gene: TRBV4-2
abundance: -

CDR3aa: CASSVDGARNQPQHF
j_gene: TRBJ1-5
v_gene: TRBV9
abundance: -

CDR3aa: CASGTSGSTETQYF
j_gene: TRBJ2-5
v_gene: TRBV5-1
abundance: -

CDR3aa: CASSFGTSGPYEQYF
j_gene: TRBJ2-7
v_gene: TRBV6-1
abundance: many

CDR3aa: CASSPGLANTGELFF
j_gene: TRBJ2-2
v_gene: TRBV7-9
abundance: many

CDR3aa: CASTPPGMENAIYF
j_gene: TRBJ1-3
v_gene: TRBV5-4
abundance: -

CDR3aa: CASSPWGDSNQPQHF
j_gene: TRBJ1-5
v_gene: TRBV19
abundance: many

CDR3aa: CAISPTGQVRDTQYF
j_gene: TRBJ2-3
v_gene: TRBV10-3
abundance: medium-sized

CDR3aa: CASSYGQGTGYTF
j_gene: TRBJ1-2
v_gene: TRBV7-3
abundance: many

CDR3aa: CASSYSSGPQETQYF
j_gene: TRBJ2-5
v_gene: TRBV6-5
abundance: -

CDR3aa: CATRTGQGYTYEHF
j_gene: TRBJ1-5
v_gene: TRBV24-1
abundance: -

CDR3aa: CASSLDTLVTEKAFF
j_gene: TRBJ1-1
v_gene: TRBV7-9
abundance: -

CDR3aa: CASRGRDYEKLFF
j_gene: TRBJ1-4
v_gene: TRBV2
abundance: -

CDR3aa: CASSAIQGPWVGAFF
j_gene: TRBJ1-1
v_gene: TRBV11-2
abundance: many